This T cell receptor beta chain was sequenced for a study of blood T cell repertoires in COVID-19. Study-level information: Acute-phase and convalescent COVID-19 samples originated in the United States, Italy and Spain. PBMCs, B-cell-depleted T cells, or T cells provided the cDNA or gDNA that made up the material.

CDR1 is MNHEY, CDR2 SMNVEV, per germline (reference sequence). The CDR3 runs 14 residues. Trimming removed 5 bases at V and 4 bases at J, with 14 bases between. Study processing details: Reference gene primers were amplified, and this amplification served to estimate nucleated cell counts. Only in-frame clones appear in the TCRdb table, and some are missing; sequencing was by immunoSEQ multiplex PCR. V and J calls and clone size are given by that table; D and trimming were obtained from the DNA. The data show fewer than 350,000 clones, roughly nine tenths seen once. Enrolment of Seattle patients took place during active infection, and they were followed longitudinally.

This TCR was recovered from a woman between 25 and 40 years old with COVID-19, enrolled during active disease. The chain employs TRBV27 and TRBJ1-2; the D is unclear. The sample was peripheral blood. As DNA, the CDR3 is TGTGCCAGCAGTCCTCGATCGGGTATCTATGGCTACACCTTC. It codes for CASSPRSGIYGYTF.